A single sample gave rise to the 9 T cell receptor beta chains below, sequenced in a study of beta chain features in type 1 diabetes. The isolated RNA, all of it, was reverse transcribed, so expressed TCRB transcripts were what got sequenced. Clones were sequenced by immunoSEQ multiplex PCR, and TCRdb holds only the in-frame ones, with some missing. The data hold about 320,000 clones, with 12% to 15% observed a single time. Specimen: central memory CD4+ T cells from blood. The source of these receptors is a man between 25 and 39 years old in good health.

The J gene is TRBJ1-4, the V gene TRBV11-2; 10 bases match TRBD1. Germline CDR1 and CDR2: SGHAT and FQNNGV. With V trimmed by 5 bases and J by 7 bases, 4 bases remained unmatched. The CDR3 is made up of 14 amino acids. CDR3 nucleotides: TGTGCCAGCAGCGCCGGGACAGGGGCTGAAAAACTGTTTTTT. This gives the protein CASSAGTGAEKLFF. Full variable domain (rest looked up from reference TRBV11-2 and TRBJ1-4): EAGVAQSPRYKIIEKRQSVAFWCNPISGHATLYWYQQILGQGPKLLIQFQNNGVVDDSQLPKDRFSAERLKGVDSTLKIQPAKLEDSAVYLCASSAGTGAEKLFFGSGTQLSVL.

The chain recombines TRBV19 with TRBJ2-1, with TRBD2 as a possible D gene (6 bases). Germline V gives CDR1 LNHDA, CDR2 SQIVND (reference sequence). CDR3 length: 14 residues. Trimming left V 7 bases short and J 3 bases short, with 13 bases between. DNA for the CDR3: TGTGCCAGTAAAAGGGACTCCCTCTACAATGAGCAGTTCTTC. Amino acid sequence: CASKRDSLYNEQFF.

With respect to this clone: At one end, the junction sequence differs from germline, possibly due to a read error. The chain couples TRBV9 to TRBJ2-1; the match to TRBD2 covers 7 bases. Germline assignment: CDR1 SGDLS and CDR2 YYNGEE. The length of the CDR3 is 14 residues. CDR3 amino acids: CASSVGASLQSGVF. In DNA, the CDR3 is TGTGCCAGCAGCGTAGGCGCCAGCTTACAAAGCGGGGTCTTC.

In its sample, this clone was seen a few times. Other DNA variants within this sample encode the same CDR3. The chain carries TRBV7-8 and TRBJ2-3; no reliable D call. Germline CDR1 and CDR2: SGHVS and FQNEAQ. The V end lost 4 bases, the J end lost 0 bases, and 5 bases lay between the germline ends. The CDR3 length is 13 residues. The CDR3 DNA follows: TGTGCCAGCAGCTCTTATAGCACAGATACGCAGTATTTT. Residues: CASSSYSTDTQYF.

This clone was counted a few times. The chain joins TRBV7-2 to TRBJ2-4; D gene ambiguous. V was clipped by 5 bases and J by 5 bases, with 4 bases between them. The CDR3 runs 11 residues. CDR1 SGHTA and CDR2 FQGNSA come from the germline V gene. The CDR3 reads CASSRENIQYF. The CDR3 DNA is TGTGCCAGCAGCCGCGAAAACATTCAGTACTTC. The full variable domain, completed using reference TRBV7-2 and TRBJ2-4, is GAGVSQSPSNKVTEKGKDVELRCDPISGHTALYWYRQSLGQGLEFLIYFQGNSAPDKSGLPSDRFSAERTGGSVSTLTIQRTQQEDSAVYLCASSRENIQYFGAGTRLSVL.

For the CDR3, the DNA is TGTGCCAGCTCCCGACGGTCGGGTTACAATGAGCAGTTCTTC. Translated, it gives CASSRRSGYNEQFF. The chain is built from TRBV2 and TRBJ2-1; D is unresolved. Trimming took off 8 bases at V and 4 bases at J, with 15 bases between the two ends. The CDR3 covers 14 residues. Germline V gene lookup returns CDR1 SNHLY and CDR2 FYNNEI.

In its sample, this clone was seen many times. The V gene is TRBV6-6, the J gene TRBJ1-2; 7 nucleotides align to TRBD1. Unmatched junction bases numbered 3, after V lost 4 bases and J lost 10 bases. There are 11 residues in the CDR3. The germline CDR1 and CDR2 sequences are MNHNY and SVGAGI (reference sequence). CDR3 sequence reads: CASSSDRPYTF. The CDR3 nucleotides are TGTGCCAGCAGTTCGGACAGGCCCTACACCTTC.

This clone was recorded many times. The chain joins TRBV27 to TRBJ1-1; 9 bases align to TRBD1. Germline V CDR1 and CDR2: MNHEY, SMNVEV (reference sequence). The trim removed 5 bases at V and 5 bases at J, leaving 9 bases unmatched. CDR3 length: 15 residues. The CDR3 is CASSISTGTGTEAFF. The CDR3 nucleotides read TGTGCCAGCAGTATCTCCACCGGGACAGGGACTGAAGCTTTCTTT.

This clone was picked up a small number of times. The genes are TRBV19 and TRBJ1-5, with 8 positions matching TRBD1. The CDR3 covers 14 residues. CDR1 is LNHDA, CDR2 SQIVND, per germline (reference sequence). The V segment lost 5 bases and the J segment 6 bases; nucleotides outside the gene matches: 6. CDR3 region: CASSQGQGSQPQHF. The CDR3 DNA reads TGTGCCAGTAGTCAAGGACAGGGAAGTCAGCCCCAGCATTTT.